The 30 T cell receptor beta chains below all came from one sample that was sequenced in a study of blood T cell repertoires in COVID-19. Using immunoSEQ multiplex PCR, the repertoire was profiled, and TCRdb retains in-frame clones only, with some absent. The sample has roughly 60,000 clones, around 90% seen once. Specimen: peripheral blood. The receptor set was obtained from a human donor with acute or convalescent COVID-19. The donor label of this sample is uncertain.

This clone was detected only once. The chain joins TRBV18 to TRBJ1-2; 9 bases match TRBD1. The V gene's germline CDR1 is KGHSH and CDR2 LQKENI. The CDR3 consists of 16 residues. V was clipped by 3 bases and J by 0 bases; unmatched bases: 5. The CDR3 sequence: CASSPGQGYPNYGYTF. The CDR3 coding sequence is TGTGCCAGCTCACCGGGACAGGGTTACCCTAACTATGGCTACACCTTC. Full variable domain (remainder filled in from reference TRBV18 and TRBJ1-2): NAGVMQNPRHLVRRRGQEARLRCSPMKGHSHVYWYRQLPEEGLKFMVYLQKENIIDESGMPKERFSAEFPKEGPSILRIQQVVRGDSAAYFCASSPGQGYPNYGYTFGSGTRLTVV.

V and J are TRBV25-1 and TRBJ1-2; D call uncertain. CDR1 and CDR2 (germline): MGHDK, SYGVNS. The CDR3 length is 14 residues. Trimming left V 3 bases short and J 2 bases short, with 10 bases between. CDR3 in DNA: TGTGCCAGCAGTGATCCCGGACTCAACTATGGCTACACCTTC. It translates to CASSDPGLNYGYTF.

The V gene is TRBV28, the J gene TRBJ2-3, with 8 bases lining up with TRBD2. J was trimmed by 6 bases and V by 4 bases; bases with no gene match: 9. The germline gives CDR1 MDHEN, CDR2 SYDVKM. The CDR3 loop spans 15 amino acids. The CDR3 sequence: CASSSAGAEEDTQYF. The CDR3 region has the DNA TGTGCCAGCAGTTCAGCGGGAGCTGAGGAGGATACGCAGTATTTT.

The CDR3 nucleotides read TGTGCCAGTAGTACCACCGGGAGAAGCTCCTATAATTCACCCCTCCACTTT. The encoded protein is CASSTTGRSSYNSPLHF. The V gene is TRBV19, the J gene TRBJ1-6; D ambiguous. CDR3 size: 17 residues. Germline lookup yields CDR1 LNHDA and CDR2 SQIVND (reference sequence). V lost 4 bases and J lost 0, with 13 bases in between.

This chain joins TRBV3-1 (or the pseudogene TRBV3-2) and TRBJ2-1; 9 positions match TRBD2. The CDR3 sequence is 13 residues long. Per the germline V gene, CDR1 is LGHDT and CDR2 is YNNKEL (reference sequence). Losses at the gene ends were 2 bases for V and 14 bases for J; bases not matched to a gene: 7. The CDR3 DNA reads as TGTGCCAGCAGCCAAAAGAGGCGGGGGGGCAAGTTCTTC. Protein sequence: CASSQKRRGGKFF.

The rearrangement joins TRBV6-4 to TRBJ2-1; D is possibly TRBD1 (6 bases). V was trimmed by 3 bases and J by 0 bases, leaving 6 bases between them. The germline CDR1 and CDR2 sequences are MRHNA and SNTAGT. This CDR3 contains 14 residues. CDR3 nucleotides: TGTGCCAGCAGTGAGGACAGCTCCTACAATGAGCAGTTCTTC. Protein sequence: CASSEDSSYNEQFF.

This chain connects TRBV9 to TRBJ2-2; 10 bases are a match to TRBD2. Trimming at V came to 4 bases and at J to 3 bases, leaving 3 bases not matched to a gene. From germline, CDR1 is SGDLS and CDR2 YYNGEE. The CDR3 is 15 amino acids. CDR3 DNA: TGTGCCAGCAGCCGAGGACTAGCGGACACCGGGGAGCTGTTTTTT. Protein product: CASSRGLADTGELFF.

The chain is built from TRBV7-2 and TRBJ2-7, with 10 bases matching TRBD1. With V trimmed by 5 bases and J by 4 bases, 5 bases remained unmatched. The V gene's germline CDR1 is SGHTA and CDR2 FQGNSA. There are 14 residues in the CDR3. CDR3 nucleotide sequence: TGTGCCAGCAGCGCCGACAGGGGGCCTTACGAGCAGTACTTC. Translating it yields CASSADRGPYEQYF.

There are a few counts of this clone. The J gene is TRBJ1-5, the V gene TRBV19; tentative D call: TRBD1 (6 bases). The CDR3 runs to 16 residues. Germline V gene sequence: CDR1 LNHDA, CDR2 SQIVND (reference sequence). V was shortened by 1 base and J by 6 bases, with 16 bases between the two germline ends. The CDR3 protein is CASSIGTGWVGQPQHF. DNA for the CDR3: TGTGCCAGTAGTATAGGAACAGGGTGGGTTGGTCAGCCCCAGCATTTT.

The chain carries TRBV5-1 and TRBJ1-4, with TRBD1 as a possible D gene (6 bases). V was clipped by 5 bases and J by 2 bases, with 10 bases between them. This CDR3 contains 14 residues. CDR1 and CDR2 from the germline V gene are SGHRS and YFSETQ. For the CDR3, the DNA is TGCGCCAGCAGGCCTCAGGGGACTAATGAAAAACTGTTTTTT. Its translation is CASRPQGTNEKLFF.

The V and J genes are TRBV19 and TRBJ1-4; unclear D gene. The germline V gene encodes CDR1 LNHDA and CDR2 SQIVND (reference sequence). Trimming pared 3 bases from V and 8 bases from J, leaving 10 bases between. The CDR3 has 13 residues. The CDR3 DNA reads as TGTGCCAGTAGTATCCGGGGTCGGGAAAAACTGTTTTTT. It translates to CASSIRGREKLFF.

V and J are TRBV6-5 and TRBJ1-4, with a weak D call TRBD1 (5 bases). V lost 2 bases, J lost 3 bases, and 7 bases lay in between. This CDR3 contains 14 residues. Germline loops: CDR1 MNHEY, CDR2 SVGAGI. The CDR3 sequence: CASSYKGPNEKLFF. CDR3 bases: TGTGCCAGCAGTTACAAGGGGCCTAATGAAAAACTGTTTTTT.

The chain links TRBV28 to TRBJ2-7, with a possible D match to TRBD2 (5 bases). This CDR3 contains 15 residues. Germline lookup yields CDR1 MDHEN and CDR2 SYDVKM. Trimming pared 6 bases from V and 0 bases from J, leaving 15 bases between. CDR3 DNA sequence: TGTGCCAGCAGCCGACCCGAGGGCCTCTCCTACGAGCAGTACTTC. It translates to CASSRPEGLSYEQYF. The entire variable domain, with the rest obtained from reference TRBV28 and TRBJ2-7, is as follows: DVKVTQSSRYLVKRTGEKVFLECVQDMDHENMFWYRQDPGLGLRLIYFSYDVKMKEKGDIPEGYSVSREKKERFSLILESASTNQTSMYLCASSRPEGLSYEQYFGPGTRLTVT.

The CDR3 here is CASKRPGGTGELFF. The CDR3, as DNA: TGTGCCAGTAAGCGCCCGGGGGGCACCGGGGAGCTGTTTTTT. The chain couples TRBV19 to TRBJ2-2, with 7 bases matching TRBD2. CDR3 size: 14 residues. Germline CDR1 LNHDA, CDR2 SQIVND (reference sequence). The junction had 6 bases not matched to a gene; V was cut back by 7 bases and J by 4 bases. The full variable domain, with the rest looked up from reference TRBV19 and TRBJ2-2, is DGGITQSPKYLFRKEGQNVTLSCEQNLNHDAMYWYRQDPGQGLRLIYYSQIVNDFQKGDIAEGYSVSREKKESFPLTVTSAQKNPTAFYLCASKRPGGTGELFFGEGSRLTVL.

The rearrangement joins TRBV19 to TRBJ2-7, with TRBD2 as a possible D gene (7 bases). The V end was cut by 4 bases, the J end by 2 bases, with 12 bases between. Germline V lookup: CDR1 LNHDA, CDR2 SQIVND (reference sequence). The CDR3 extends over 14 amino acids. The CDR3 here is CASSTQGGTYEQYF. DNA for the CDR3: TGTGCCAGTAGTACACAGGGAGGGACCTACGAGCAGTACTTC.

CDR3 nucleotides: TGCGCCAGCAGCTTGTCTCTAGCGGGCTTCAATGAGCAGTTCTTC. Encoded protein: CASSLSLAGFNEQFF. This chain connects TRBV5-1 to TRBJ2-1, with 8 bases identical to TRBD2. V shed 1 base, J shed 6 bases, and the junction held 6 bases outside the gene matches. The CDR3 consists of 15 residues. Germline V gives CDR1 SGHRS, CDR2 YFSETQ.

The chain joins TRBV11-2 to TRBJ2-3, with TRBD2 matching over 9 bases. This CDR3 region has 14 residues. Trimming cost V 8 bases and J 7 bases; bases outside gene matches: 10. Germline loops: CDR1 SGHAT, CDR2 FQNNGV. In nucleotides, the CDR3 is TGTGCCAGCCCGCGGCGGGGGGGGCGGAATACGCAGTATTTT. It codes for CASPRRGGRNTQYF.

CDR3: CASKQGTETQYF. In DNA form, the CDR3 reads TGTGCCAGCAAGCAGGGGACGGAGACCCAGTACTTC. The V call is TRBV2, the J call TRBJ2-5, with D perhaps matching TRBD1 (6 bases). The germline V gene has CDR1 SNHLY and CDR2 FYNNEI. The V end was cut by 7 bases, the J end by 5 bases, with 11 bases between. CDR3 length: 12 amino acids.

The chain joins TRBV19 to TRBJ2-7, with TRBD1 matching 10 bases. Germline lookup yields CDR1 LNHDA and CDR2 SQIVND (reference sequence). V trimming: 4 bases; J trimming: 3 bases; junction bases outside the gene matches: 3. The CDR3 totals 14 residues. CDR3 residues: CASSRGDRGYEQYF. CDR3 nucleotides: TGTGCCAGTAGTAGAGGGGACAGGGGCTACGAGCAGTACTTC.

V is TRBV3-1 (or the pseudogene TRBV3-2) and J is TRBJ1-4; 11 bases agree with TRBD1. The V gene end was trimmed by 1 base and the J gene end by 7 bases; junction bases not matched to a gene: 2. The CDR3 is 15 residues long. Germline-derived CDR1 and CDR2 are LGHDT and YNNKEL (reference sequence). CDR3 DNA: TGTGCCAGCAGCCAAGGGGGACAGGGGGTTGAAAAACTGTTTTTT. Translated: CASSQGGQGVEKLFF.

The J gene is TRBJ1-2, the V gene TRBV28; 8 positions agree with TRBD1. The J segment lost 4 bases and the V segment lost 2 bases, leaving 3 bases of the junction unmatched. The CDR3 extends over 14 amino acids. Germline lookup yields CDR1 MDHEN and CDR2 SYDVKM. CDR3 DNA sequence: TGTGCCAGCAGTTTAAGGGACAGGACCTATGGCTACACCTTC. It codes for CASSLRDRTYGYTF.

The J gene is TRBJ2-2, the V gene TRBV11-3, with D unresolved. The CDR3 is 15 amino acids. Germline assignment: CDR1 SGHNT and CDR2 YENEEA. V lost 5 bases and J lost 0, with 10 bases in between. CDR3 protein: CASSPSVSNTGELFF. The CDR3 DNA sequence: TGTGCCAGCAGCCCCTCGGTGTCGAACACCGGGGAGCTGTTTTTT.

The chain joins TRBV5-4 to TRBJ2-3; the D gene is possibly TRBD2 (6 bases). Germline V gene sequence: CDR1 SGHNT, CDR2 YYREEE (reference sequence). V lost 4 bases, J lost 1 base, and 16 bases lay in between. The CDR3 is made up of 16 amino acids. Written as DNA, the CDR3 is TGTGCCAGCAGCCCGGGACTCTCCCCCGGCACAGATACGCAGTATTTT. Translating gives CASSPGLSPGTDTQYF.

This rearrangement joins TRBV28 to TRBJ1-1; D is perhaps TRBD1 (5 bases). CDR1 is MDHEN, CDR2 SYDVKM, per germline. V shed 8 bases and J shed 6 bases, with 19 bases lying between them. The CDR3 is made up of 14 amino acids. The DNA of the CDR3 is TGTGCCAGCCTTCCCAGGGCCTCTGGGGCTGAAGCTTTCTTT. It is translated as CASLPRASGAEAFF.

The CDR3 protein is CASKIGRLGSVYYEQYV. The CDR3, as DNA: TGCGCCAGCAAAATAGGGAGGTTGGGTTCGGTTTACTACGAGCAGTACGTC. The genes are TRBV5-1 and TRBJ2-7, with D possibly matching TRBD2 (6 bases). CDR3 size: 17 residues. V gave up 6 bases and J gave up 3 bases, with 25 bases separating them. Per germline, CDR1 SGHRS and CDR2 YFSETQ.

The rearrangement joins TRBV18 to TRBJ2-7; tentatively, D is TRBD1 (6 bases). Germline V CDR1 and CDR2: KGHSH, LQKENI. Trimming took 5 bases from V and 6 from J, leaving 14 bases between them. The CDR3 loop spans 13 amino acids. CDR3 sequence: CASSADRDREQYV. In DNA, the CDR3 is TGTGCCAGCTCAGCGGACAGAGACCGCGAGCAGTACGTC.

The genes are TRBV5-1 and TRBJ2-2; maybe TRBD2 (5 bases). The V gene's germline CDR1 is SGHRS and CDR2 YFSETQ. CDR3 size: 16 residues. Trimming shortened V by 0 bases and J by 0 bases, and 9 bases separated the two germline ends. The CDR3 region has the DNA TGCGCCAGCAGCTTGGCTACTAGAGCGAACACCGGGGAGCTGTTTTTT. Protein: CASSLATRANTGELFF.

The chain uses TRBV24-1 and TRBJ1-2; D gene ambiguous. This CDR3 contains 13 residues. Germline CDR1 and CDR2: KGHDR and SFDVKD. V lost 7 bases and J 0 bases, leaving 8 bases between the germline ends. This CDR3 reads CATSGLPNYGYTF. CDR3 sequence (DNA): TGTGCCACCAGCGGACTACCTAACTATGGCTACACCTTC.

The V call is TRBV7-9, the J call TRBJ1-4; D is possibly TRBD1 (5 bases). Germline V gives CDR1 SEHNR, CDR2 FQNEAQ (reference sequence). The CDR3 runs 15 residues. The V end was cut by 5 bases, the J end by 6 bases, with 16 bases between. The CDR3 sequence: CASSPRQSGDEKLFF. In nucleotides, the CDR3 is TGTGCCAGCAGCCCCAGACAGAGCGGGGATGAAAAACTGTTTTTT.

The rearrangement joins TRBV5-4 to TRBJ2-4, with 10 nucleotides matching TRBD1. This CDR3 has 13 amino acids. CDR1 and CDR2 (germline): SGHNT, YYREEE (reference sequence). Losses at the gene ends were 5 bases for V and 5 bases for J; bases not matched to a gene: 1. The CDR3 DNA reads TGTGCCAGCAGGGGGACAGGGGAAAACATTCAGTACTTC. This sequence encodes CASRGTGENIQYF.